One sample yielded the 18 T cell receptor beta chains listed below, sequenced in a study of T cell therapy after organ transplantation. For these TCRs, the target antigens are not known. Sequencing was performed with immunoSEQ multiplex PCR; in TCRdb, only in-frame clones are kept and a portion is missing. The sample contains 15,000 to 20,000 clones, 81% of which appear only once. As for time point: 4-8 weeks after completion of therapy. The sequencing here drew on CD8+ T cells from blood, taken after autologous CMV-specific T cell therapy. The receptors here all came from a human patient who had received a solid organ transplant and had CMV disease. Some T cells could come from the graft donor.

This chain joins TRBV27 and TRBJ2-5; 8 nucleotides match TRBD2. After removal of 6 bases from V and 2 bases from J, the junction contained 11 bases not matched to a gene. The CDR3 is 16 amino acids. In germline, CDR1 is MNHEY, CDR2 SMNVEV (reference sequence). This chain's CDR3 is CASSPLGLGKQETQYF. For the CDR3, the DNA is TGTGCCAGCAGCCCCTTGGGACTAGGGAAACAAGAGACCCAGTACTTC.

This chain links TRBV6-5 with TRBJ1-5, with unresolved D. Trimming removed 6 bases from V and 5 bases from J, with 11 bases in between. Germline V CDR1 and CDR2: MNHEY, SVGAGI. The CDR3 covers 13 residues. In nucleotides, the CDR3 is TGTGCCAGCAGACCTGAAAGCCATCAGCCCCAGCATTTT. It encodes CASRPESHQPQHF.

The gene calls are TRBV11-2 and TRBJ2-2; 10 positions agree with TRBD1. V lost 4 bases and J lost 4; bases outside the gene matches: 3. This CDR3 comprises 15 residues. Germline V gene lookup returns CDR1 SGHAT and CDR2 FQNNGV. DNA of the CDR3: TGTGCCAGCAGCTCTAGGGACAGGGGCACCGGGGAGCTGTTTTTT. Translating gives CASSSRDRGTGELFF.

The V call is TRBV4-2, the J call TRBJ2-7, with 8 bases fitting TRBD2. The trim removed 3 bases at V and 2 bases at J, leaving 6 bases unmatched. This CDR3 is built from 15 residues. In germline, CDR1 is LGHNA, CDR2 YNFKEQ. The CDR3 region is CASSQQTSVAYEQYF. The DNA of the CDR3 is TGTGCCAGCAGCCAGCAGACTAGCGTCGCCTACGAGCAGTACTTC.

This chain uses TRBV27 with TRBJ2-3, with D tentatively TRBD1 or TRBD2 (6 bases each). CDR3 size: 14 residues. Germline V gives CDR1 MNHEY, CDR2 SMNVEV (reference sequence). Trimming removed 5 bases from V and 2 bases from J, with 11 bases in between. CDR3 DNA sequence: TGTGCCAGCAGTCGGCGGGACATCACAGATACGCAGTATTTT. Amino acids: CASSRRDITDTQYF.

The chain carries TRBV5-1 and TRBJ2-2; TRBD1 matches at 11 bases. The length of the CDR3 is 22 residues. Germline-derived CDR1 and CDR2 are SGHRS and YFSETQ. Trimming cost V 4 bases and J 2 bases; bases outside gene matches: 22. CDR3 region: CASSVALSGTGGFLANTGELFF. Written as DNA, the CDR3 is TGCGCCAGCAGCGTAGCATTATCCGGGACAGGGGGTTTTCTAGCCAACACCGGGGAGCTGTTTTTT.

This clone came up once. The chain has TRBV4-1 and TRBJ2-1, with D perhaps being TRBD1 or TRBD2 (5 bases each). V gave up 1 base and J gave up 4 bases, with 17 bases separating them. The CDR3 length is 17 residues. Germline V gene lookup returns CDR1 MGHRA and CDR2 YSYEKL. The CDR3 is CASSQVSAGTDYNEQFF. CDR3 in DNA: TGCGCCAGCAGCCAAGTCTCCGCCGGGACGGATTACAATGAGCAGTTCTTC.

V gene TRBV6-5 combines with J gene TRBJ1-1; D is ambiguous. V was cut by 6 bases and J by 2 bases, with 7 bases left in between. The germline CDR1 and CDR2 sequences are MNHEY and SVGAGI. The CDR3 runs to 12 residues. In DNA, the CDR3 is TGTGCCAGCAGCCCGGACAACACTGAAGCTTTCTTT. This translates into CASSPDNTEAFF.

The rearrangement joins TRBV6-5 to TRBJ2-1, with TRBD2 matching 7 bases. Trimming cost V 3 bases and J 2 bases; bases outside gene matches: 4. The CDR3 consists of 15 residues. Germline V gene lookup returns CDR1 MNHEY and CDR2 SVGAGI. CDR3 nucleotide sequence: TGTGCCAGCAGTTATCTGGGGGGGGCCTACAATGAGCAGTTCTTC. This sequence encodes CASSYLGGAYNEQFF.

The rearrangement links TRBV9 to TRBJ2-3, with TRBD1 as a possible D gene (5 bases). CDR3 length: 16 residues. Germline CDR1 and CDR2: SGDLS and YYNGEE. The V and J ends lost 3 bases and 2 bases respectively, with 16 bases between them. The CDR3 protein is CASSGRGHEYTDTQYF. CDR3 in DNA: TGTGCCAGCAGCGGCAGAGGACACGAATACACAGATACGCAGTATTTT.

The chain employs TRBV11-3 and TRBJ2-3; 12 bases fit TRBD2. Trimming at V came to 5 bases and at J to 6 bases, leaving 12 bases not matched to a gene. CDR3 size: 17 residues. Germline CDR1 is SGHNT and CDR2 is YENEEA. CDR3: CASSDRLAGAGSDTQYF. The CDR3 DNA follows: TGTGCCAGCAGCGACCGACTAGCGGGGGCCGGGTCGGATACGCAGTATTTT.

The chain uses TRBV11-2 and TRBJ2-2; D tentatively reads TRBD1 or TRBD2 (5 bases each). The germline V gene encodes CDR1 SGHAT and CDR2 FQNNGV. The CDR3 loop spans 15 amino acids. With 3 bases removed from V and 5 bases from J, the gap between germline ends came to 13 bases. CDR3 protein: CASSFFGAKTGELFF. Written as DNA, the CDR3 is TGTGCCAGCAGCTTCTTCGGGGCAAAGACCGGGGAGCTGTTTTTT.

This clone was counted a single time. V and J are TRBV11-2 and TRBJ2-7, with 9 nucleotides matching TRBD2. CDR1 SGHAT and CDR2 FQNNGV come from the germline V gene. This CDR3 has 18 residues. Germline trimming cut 1 base from V and 7 bases from J; bases unmatched to any gene: 17. CDR3 loop: CASSLAAGIAGEPGEQYF. The CDR3 nucleotides read TGTGCCAGCAGCTTAGCGGCTGGAATAGCGGGAGAGCCAGGGGAGCAGTACTTC.

The gene calls are TRBV7-3 and TRBJ2-7; D gene unclear. V was pared by 2 bases and J by 6 bases, with 5 bases between. There are 11 residues in the CDR3. The germline CDR1 and CDR2 sequences are SGHTA and FQGTGA. DNA for the CDR3: TGTGCCAGCAGCTTAGATGGCGAGCAGTACTTC. Translating it yields CASSLDGEQYF.

V and J are TRBV6-5 and TRBJ2-1; 11 positions match TRBD2. The ends lost 0 bases at V and 9 bases at J; junction bases unmatched: 4. The germline V gene encodes CDR1 MNHEY and CDR2 SVGAGI. The CDR3 covers 15 residues. CDR3 in DNA: TGTGCCAGCAGTTACTCTAGCGGGAGGGCCCCTGAGCAGTTCTTC. Translating it yields CASSYSSGRAPEQFF.

The chain employs TRBV27 and TRBJ2-7, with 10 bases that match TRBD1. In germline, CDR1 is MNHEY, CDR2 SMNVEV (reference sequence). This CDR3 has 14 amino acids. The V gene end was trimmed by 4 bases and the J gene end by 6 bases; junction bases not matched to a gene: 6. Here the CDR3 DNA reads TGTGCCAGCAGTTCCCCGGGACAGGGGAGCGAGCAGTACTTC. This encodes CASSSPGQGSEQYF.

This clone has just a few counts. The V and J genes are TRBV2 and TRBJ1-3; D perhaps matches TRBD1 (6 bases). CDR1 is SNHLY and CDR2 is FYNNEI in the germline V gene. Trimming took 1 base from V and 4 from J, leaving 11 bases between them. The CDR3 extends over 15 amino acids. CDR3 DNA sequence: TGTGCCAGCAGTGAAGGGCAGGGGTGGGGAAACACCATATATTTT. It is translated as CASSEGQGWGNTIYF.

The CDR3, as DNA: TGCGCCAGCAGCCCGGGACAGGGGGCGAATGAGCAGTTCTTC. It is translated as CASSPGQGANEQFF. J is TRBJ2-1 and V is TRBV4-1, with TRBD1 identical over 12 bases. V lost 4 bases to trimming and J lost 7 bases; unmatched junction nucleotides: 2. Germline V gene sequence: CDR1 MGHRA, CDR2 YSYEKL. This CDR3 comprises 14 residues.